The following is a TCR beta chain sequence with its context. Its antigen remains unknown. Trimming stripped 5 bases from V and 3 bases from J, with 12 bases between. Looked up from germline, CDR1 is SGDLS and CDR2 is YYNGEE. The CDR3 consists of 14 residues. These data belong to a study of cytomegalovirus exposure and HLA in healthy donors. Study overall: Earlier results showed approximately 120 million unique TCR beta sequences derived from about 179 million T cells. From donors who were HLA-typed, an early data release held about 89 million unique TCRs. Study-wide results and caveats: Likely technical artifact: a cluster of highly shared sequence variants.

PCR primers comprised 60 Vbeta and 13 Jbeta primers. Using immunoSEQ multiplex PCR, the repertoire was profiled, and TCRdb retains in-frame clones only, with some absent. The table includes around 150,000 clones, roughly 76% detected once. The TCR originated in a woman aged 45-60 years in good health and CMV-seronegative. This chain connects TRBV9 to TRBJ1-3; possible D gene TRBD1, 6 bases. The sample comprised PBMCs. The CDR3 DNA reads TGTGCCAGCAGTCCCACAGGGCTTGGAAACACCATATATTTT. Translated: CASSPTGLGNTIYF.